This TCR beta chain was found in a study of T cell responses to AZD1222 COVID-19 vaccine (dated by TCRdb to the early 2020s). Looking at the study overall: A total of 233 trial participants underwent TCR sequencing, of whom about 200 had received two doses of AZD1222 and about 25 had received two doses of the MenACWY control vaccine. Enrollment into the trials was organized by age into subgroups of 18-55, 56-69 and 70-plus years, and those subgroups contained 148, 28 and 57 TCR-sequenced participants, respectively. Points the paper makes about the study in general: Conclusions about previously exposed vaccinees were limited because only a handful of AZD1222 recipients were SARS-CoV-2 seropositive at baseline. Because no day 14 peak-response samples were available, repertoires were characterized only after the peak T cell response. The 56-69-year group was small, and its depth increase did not reach significance, likely because of low power. Epitopes outside the regions mutated in the B.1.351 and B.1.1.7 variants were reportedly recognized by nearly half of the unique spike-specific TCRs. Most participants were white British and females outnumbered males, and the authors suggested that clonal diversity may have been underestimated. Vaccine-associated CD4 TCRs spanned the whole spike protein, with dominant responses in regions 160-218 and 743-854. A significant rise in spike-specific TCR breadth and depth was observed after two AZD1222 doses relative to day 0 and relative to MenACWY recipients.

Worth noting for this clone: This receptor's antigen is unknown. No base quality information exists; no much larger clone differs at one position.

The time point label for this specimen denotes: baseline before first vaccination. Reading the label with the study, this specimen's treatment or condition is: meningococcal conjugate vaccine given as trial control. The vaccinee samples were drawn from two UK trials, COV001 and COV002, one of which was a single-blind randomized controlled phase 2/3 trial testing AZD1222 (ChAdOx1 nCoV-19) in healthy adults. Trial participant PBMC samples were collected at day 0 and day 28 after the second dose for TCRbeta chain sequencing. The CDR3 regions of human TCRbeta chains were analyzed by immunosequencing. Regarding the original processing steps: Repertoire TCRs were matched against a reference library of SARS-CoV-2-specific TCRs generated with the MIRA antigen-specificity platform. Breadth was defined as the fraction of unique TCRs that were SARS-CoV-2-associated. Depth was defined as the fraction of total T cells that were SARS-CoV-2-associated. Using the MIRA data, each spike-specific TCR was assigned both to the spike region to which the TCR was reactive and to a CD4 or CD8 class. Log10-transformed breadth and depth values were compared by one-way ANOVA with Sidak's multiple comparisons tests. TCRdb's version of the immuneACCESS table is confined to in-frame rearrangements and falls short of the full clone set. An unresolved V gene accounts for under half of the shortfall where checked; the remainder is of unknown origin. The V and J calls and the clone size are those of that table, but D and trimming were determined from the DNA. Recorded for this sample are more than 95,000 clones; around 91% of them occurred a single time. The ten largest clones take up 4.4% of the sample.

The specimen was peripheral blood, collected on day 0 of MenACWY control vaccination. This clonotype originated in an adult in good health.

The CDR3 loop reads CASAGPWTALNTEAFF. At the DNA level, the sequence is TGTGCCAGCGCAGGCCCCTGGACAGCCCTGAACACTGAAGCTTTCTTT. This receptor chain uses TRBV7-8 and TRBJ1-1; tentative D gene TRBD1, with 6 bases matching. The germline V gene gives CDR1 as SGHVS and CDR2 as FQNEAQ. Trimming costs V 8 bases and J 0 bases, and their ends lie 19 bases apart. Including cysteine and phenylalanine, the CDR3 has 16 amino acids. Solely the CDR3 DNA is kept, with 48 bases framed from the first base. The reference TRBV7-8 and TRBJ1-1 proteins fill in what lies around the CDR3, so the full variable domain reads GAGVSQSPRYKVAKRGQDVALRCDPISGHVSLFWYQQALGQGPEFLTYFQNEAQLDKSGLPSDRFFAERPEGSVSTLKIQRTQQEDSAVYLCASAGPWTALNTEAFFGQGTRLTVV.